This passage covers 25 T cell receptor beta chains from one sample sequenced in a study of regulatory T cells in long-lasting Graves disease. Time point defined: newly diagnosed GD, antithyroid drugs for less than 3 months. After RNA was extracted from PBMCs, the TCR library was made from it. For TCR beta, libraries came from iRepertoire HTBI primers and Arm-PCR of CDR3 regions. Each CDR3 protein is one row after TCRdb ran MiXCR on the multiplex PCR reads. In the table there are 420,000 or so distinct CDR3 sequences, over 15% of which are singletons. A further study also used this sample, focusing on T cells in Graves' hyperthyroidism and ophthalmopathy.

The source was peripheral blood mononuclear cells (PBMCs), collected at new diagnosis, from a patient treated with antithyroid drugs. The receptor set was obtained from a woman in her late teens or twenties with Graves disease.

A few counts support this clonotype. The rearrangement uses TRBV5-1 and TRBJ1-1; 9 positions agree with TRBD1. Looked up from germline, CDR1 is SGHRS and CDR2 is YFSETQ. The CDR3 is 14 amino acids. V trimming: 0 bases; J trimming: 4 bases; junction bases outside the gene matches: 1. The CDR3 sequence: CASSLGTGATEAFF. CDR3 nucleotides: TGCGCCAGCAGCTTGGGGACAGGGGCCACTGAAGCTTTCTTT.

The rearrangement uses TRBV12-3 or TRBV12-4 and TRBJ2-3; 10 bases line up with TRBD1. Trimming cost V 5 bases and J 3 bases; bases outside gene matches: 8. The CDR3 sequence is 16 residues long. CDR3 region: CASSTKTGGGTDTQYF. The CDR3 nucleotides read TGTGCCAGCAGTACCAAGACAGGGGGCGGAACAGATACGCAGTATTTT.

Ten or more counts support this clonotype. This CDR3 is CASSLSRGNNEQFF. CDR3 sequence (DNA): TGTGCCAGCAGCTTAAGTCGGGGGAACAATGAGCAGTTCTTC. The chain joins TRBV7-3 to TRBJ2-1, with D maybe TRBD2 (6 bases). Germline CDR1 SGHTA, CDR2 FQGTGA. CDR3 length equals 14 residues. V was cut by 1 base and J by 5 bases, with 9 bases left in between.

This clonotype showed up many times. This chain connects TRBV20-1 to TRBJ2-1; D call uncertain. V was shortened by 1 base and J by 0 bases, with 22 bases between the two germline ends. The CDR3 is made up of 19 amino acids. Germline V lookup: CDR1 DFQATT, CDR2 SNEGSKA (reference sequence). CDR3 sequence: CSARAFLNVAESSYNEQFF. CDR3 sequence (DNA): TGCAGTGCTAGAGCTTTCCTAAACGTGGCGGAGAGCTCCTACAATGAGCAGTTCTTC.

The V and J genes are TRBV28 and TRBJ2-7; D possibly corresponds to TRBD2 (5 bases). Deletions cut 6 bases from V and 0 bases from J, with 15 bases between. CDR1 and CDR2 from the germline V gene are MDHEN and SYDVKM. The CDR3 loop spans 15 amino acids. CDR3 bases: TGTGCCAGCAGACCTACTCTAGGGAGCTCCTACGAGCAGTACTTC. This codes for CASRPTLGSSYEQYF.

This chain connects TRBV4-2 to TRBJ1-5; D gene uncertain. The V gene's germline CDR1 is LGHNA and CDR2 YNFKEQ. V lost 0 bases to trimming and J lost 2 bases, with 11 bases between them. This CDR3 comprises 16 residues. CDR3 DNA: TGTGCCAGCAGCCAAGATGAGGGCAGCCGCAATCAGCCCCAGCATTTT. It codes for CASSQDEGSRNQPQHF.

This clonotype was observed many times. The rearrangement joins TRBV6-1 to TRBJ1-2; no definite D call. The CDR3 consists of 14 residues. Germline CDR1 and CDR2: MNHNS and SASEGT. Trimming removed 7 bases at V and 0 bases at J, with 12 bases between. The CDR3 DNA reads TGTGCCAGCATCGCGACGGGTGCTAACTATGGCTACACCTTC. This translates into CASIATGANYGYTF.

The V and J genes are TRBV6-2 or TRBV6-3 and TRBJ2-3; possibly TRBD1 for D (6 bases). There are 15 residues in the CDR3. The germline V gene encodes CDR1 MNHEY and CDR2 SVGEGT. The V gene lost 10 bases and the J gene lost 0 bases, with 17 bases spanning the gap. The CDR3 is CATAKGVSSTDTQYF. CDR3 nucleotide sequence: TGTGCCACCGCCAAGGGGGTTTCTAGCACAGATACGCAGTATTTT.

Here the CDR3 DNA reads TGCAGTGCTAGAGATCAGCCTTCTAGTGGTAAGACCCAGTACTTC. Encoded protein: CSARDQPSSGKTQYF. J is TRBJ2-5 and V is TRBV20-1, with D hard to call. The CDR3 has 15 residues. Germline V gives CDR1 DFQATT, CDR2 SNEGSKA (reference sequence). V dropped 0 bases and J dropped 6 bases, with 17 bases sitting between them.

In this sample, this clonotype turned up many times. J is TRBJ2-7 and V is TRBV12-3 or TRBV12-4; D is ambiguous. Trimming stripped 2 bases from V and 2 bases from J, with 10 bases between. CDR3 length: 14 amino acids. DNA for the CDR3: TGTGCCAGCAGTTTAAGCCCTAGTACCTACGAGCAGTACTTC. This codes for CASSLSPSTYEQYF.

This clonotype was observed a few times. The chain links TRBV28 to TRBJ2-7; the match to TRBD1 covers 8 bases. Germline V lookup: CDR1 MDHEN, CDR2 SYDVKM. J was trimmed by 5 bases and V by 1 base; bases with no gene match: 10. The CDR3 sequence is 16 residues long. As DNA, the CDR3 is TGTGCCAGCAGTTTATCCCCCGGACAGGGAATCGACGAGCAGTACTTC. This encodes CASSLSPGQGIDEQYF.

V gene TRBV14 combines with J gene TRBJ2-1; 9 positions agree with TRBD2. The V gene's germline CDR1 is SGHDN and CDR2 FVKESK. This CDR3 has 18 amino acids. The V gene end was trimmed by 2 bases and the J gene end by 5 bases; junction bases not matched to a gene: 13. Here the CDR3 reads CASSQRNALAGKNNEQFF. Written as DNA, the CDR3 is TGTGCCAGCAGCCAACGGAATGCTCTAGCGGGGAAAAACAATGAGCAGTTCTTC.

This clonotype was counted at least ten times. The chain recombines TRBV20-1 with TRBJ2-1, with 11 bases matching TRBD2. Germline V gene lookup returns CDR1 DFQATT and CDR2 SNEGSKA (reference sequence). CDR3 length equals 15 residues. The ends lost 4 bases at V and 6 bases at J; junction bases unmatched: 8. DNA for the CDR3: TGCAGTGCTAAAAGGGGGACTAGCGGTGGCAATGAGCAGTTCTTC. Protein: CSAKRGTSGGNEQFF.

This clonotype was counted ten times or more. This CDR3 is CASSYGTTNTQYF. The CDR3 region has the DNA TGTGCCAGCAGTTATGGGACAACCAATACGCAGTATTTT. The rearrangement links TRBV6-9 to TRBJ2-3; tentative D call: TRBD1 (6 bases). Trimming stripped 2 bases from V and 7 bases from J, with 10 bases between. Germline V gives CDR1 MNHGY, CDR2 SVAAGI. The CDR3 totals 13 residues.

The sample holds many counts of this clonotype. The chain is built from TRBV5-1 and TRBJ1-1, with D possibly TRBD1 on 6 matching bases. This CDR3 has 17 residues. Germline values: CDR1 SGHRS, CDR2 YFSETQ. The ends were cut back, 4 bases at V and 0 bases at J, with 19 bases in the middle. CDR3 amino acids: CASSLGTHPNMNTEAFF. CDR3 coding DNA: TGCGCCAGCAGCCTAGGGACACACCCTAACATGAACACTGAAGCTTTCTTT.

This clonotype was counted ten times or more. The rearrangement uses TRBV11-2 and TRBJ2-1; TRBD1 matches at 7 bases. Per germline, CDR1 SGHAT and CDR2 FQNNGV. This CDR3 contains 14 residues. After removal of 3 bases from V and 5 bases from J, the junction contained 4 bases not matched to a gene. The CDR3 loop is CASSFWDRDNEQFF. The CDR3, as DNA: TGTGCCAGCAGCTTCTGGGACAGAGACAATGAGCAGTTCTTC. The full variable domain, in which reference TRBV11-2 and TRBJ2-1 provide the parts outside the CDR3, is EAGVAQSPRYKIIEKRQSVAFWCNPISGHATLYWYQQILGQGPKLLIQFQNNGVVDDSQLPKDRFSAERLKGVDSTLKIQPAKLEDSAVYLCASSFWDRDNEQFFGPGTRLTVL.

The DNA of the CDR3 is TGTGCCAGCAGCTTAGGTGCGATCCAGGGATGGTTCTTC. It translates to CASSLGAIQGWFF. The J gene is TRBJ2-1, the V gene TRBV7-9, with D perhaps TRBD1 (5 bases). In germline, CDR1 is SEHNR, CDR2 FQNEAQ (reference sequence). The CDR3 is made up of 13 amino acids. V gave up 1 base and J gave up 15 bases, with 16 bases separating them.

This clonotype was recorded a few times. V is TRBV14 and J is TRBJ2-3, with 12 bases lining up with TRBD1. Per the germline V gene, CDR1 is SGHDN and CDR2 is FVKESK. J lost 4 bases, V lost 1 base, and 9 bases had no gene match. The CDR3 has 18 residues. CDR3 residues: CASSQGLPGQGAADTQYF. Here the CDR3 DNA reads TGTGCCAGCAGCCAAGGGTTACCGGGACAGGGGGCGGCAGATACGCAGTATTTT.

This clonotype showed up just a few times. The chain is built from TRBV6-1 and TRBJ2-5; 12 bases fit TRBD2. Germline CDR1 is MNHNS and CDR2 is SASEGT. V lost 6 bases, J lost 1 base, and 6 bases stayed unmatched. The CDR3 has 16 residues. CDR3: CASSIGTSGLQETQYF. The DNA of the CDR3 is TGTGCCAGCAGCATCGGGACTAGCGGGCTCCAAGAGACCCAGTACTTC.

This clonotype was picked up many times. V and J are TRBV12-3 or TRBV12-4 and TRBJ2-7; TRBD1 agrees at 10 bases. V gave up 10 bases and J gave up 4 bases; unmatched junction bases: 7. The CDR3 is made up of 13 amino acids. The CDR3 loop is CATCRDRGYEQYF. CDR3 DNA sequence: TGTGCCACCTGCCGGGACAGGGGTTACGAGCAGTACTTC.

This clonotype was seen more than once but under ten times. The chain couples TRBV5-1 to TRBJ2-1; D is ambiguous. The J call may be wrong; the DNA end is better matched by TRBJ2-7. This CDR3 contains 17 residues. Germline lookup yields CDR1 SGHRS and CDR2 YFSETQ. This CDR3 reads CASSFGIYGSRLYEQYF. Written as DNA, the CDR3 is TGCGCCAGCAGCTTCGGTATATACGGGTCTCGGCTTTACGAGCAGTACTTC.

This clonotype was picked up many times. The chain couples TRBV20-1 to TRBJ1-6, with 7 bases fitting TRBD1. CDR1 is DFQATT, CDR2 SNEGSKA, per germline (reference sequence). Trimming at V came to 6 bases and at J to 7 bases, leaving 12 bases not matched to a gene. CDR3 length: 15 amino acids. CDR3 region: CSAAGQVGGNSPLHF. For the CDR3, the DNA is TGCAGTGCAGCTGGACAGGTTGGAGGGAATTCACCCCTCCACTTT.

This sequence joins TRBV29-1 and TRBJ2-1; no reliable D call. The CDR3 runs 10 residues. The ends were cut back, 3 bases at V and 14 bases at J, with 11 bases in the middle. Germline V gene lookup returns CDR1 SQVTM and CDR2 ANQGSEA. The CDR3 DNA sequence: TGCAGCGTTGATAAGAACATGGAGTTCTTC. This sequence encodes CSVDKNMEFF.

This clonotype has just a few counts. The rearrangement links TRBV5-4 to TRBJ1-3, with D perhaps matching TRBD1 (5 bases). Trimming left V 0 bases short and J 6 bases short, with 10 bases between. The CDR3 length is 14 residues. Germline V lookup: CDR1 SGHNT, CDR2 YYREEE (reference sequence). CDR3 sequence (DNA): TGTGCCAGCAGCTTGGTTGGGGCGGCAAACACCATATATTTT. It encodes CASSLVGAANTIYF. Full variable domain (remainder filled in from reference TRBV5-4 and TRBJ1-3): ETGVTQSPTHLIKTRGQQVTLRCSSQSGHNTVSWYQQALGQGPQFIFQYYREEENGRGNFPPRFSGLQFPNYSSELNVNALELDDSALYLCASSLVGAANTIYFGEGSWLTVV.

This clonotype was counted a few times. This chain links TRBV6-5 with TRBJ2-1; D might be TRBD1 (5 bases). The CDR3 is 19 residues long. V shed 0 bases and J shed 8 bases, with 26 bases lying between them. CDR1 MNHEY and CDR2 SVGAGI come from the germline V gene. CDR3 region: CASSYSSRWAGSLVDEQFF. The CDR3 bases are TGTGCCAGCAGTTACTCGAGTCGTTGGGCAGGGTCTTTGGTGGATGAGCAGTTCTTC.